The rows below give T cell receptor beta chains drawn from one sample of a study of blood T cell repertoires in COVID-19. The assay was immunoSEQ multiplex PCR, and TCRdb's table has in-frame clones only and misses some. In the table there are tens of thousands of clones, roughly nine tenths of which are singletons. The sample comprised peripheral blood. All receptors come from a man aged 60 to 75 with active COVID-19. The CDR3 runs from the conserved cysteine through the conserved F or W. A D gene is named only where the DNA matches it firmly. Clone size appears in some rows only: once, few, many, or a class for an expanded clone.

V	D	J	size	DNA	CDR3
TRBV19	.	TRBJ1-2	.	TGTGCCAGTAGTTTGAGGTGGGATGGAGGCGGCTACACCTTC	CASSLRWDGGGYTF
TRBV7-9	.	TRBJ2-3	once	TGTGCCAGCAGCTTAAGCAGGGACACAGATACGCAGTATTTT	CASSLSRDTDTQYF
TRBV27	TRBD1	TRBJ2-5	.	TGTGCCAGCAGTGAGGCAGGGGGCGGACAAGAGACCCAGTACTTC	CASSEAGGGQETQYF
TRBV28	.	TRBJ1-5	.	TGTGCCAGCAGTTACGAGGTGTCACGGCCCCAGCATTTT	CASSYEVSRPQHF
TRBV9	.	TRBJ2-2	.	TGTGCCAGCAGCGCAGGACAGAACACCGGGGAGCTGTTTTTT	CASSAGQNTGELFF
TRBV10-3	.	TRBJ1-3	few	TGTGCCATCAGTCGGGGGGGAATCTCTGGAAACACCATATATTTT	CAISRGGISGNTIYF
TRBV11-1	.	TRBJ2-5	.	TGTGCCAGCAGCCCGATGACTAGTTCTGTGGAGACCCAGTACTTC	CASSPMTSSVETQYF
TRBV30	.	TRBJ2-2	.	TGTGCCTGGTTGGAGGGCCCCGGGGAGCTGTTTTTT	CAWLEGPGELFF
TRBV14	.	TRBJ1-1	.	TGTGCCAGCAGCCCTCAGGGTCAGGGAGCTTTCTTT	CASSPQGQGAFF
TRBV12-3/TRBV12-4	.	TRBJ1-1	.	TGTGCCAGCAGTCCAAAATGGAACACTGAAGCTTTCTTT	CASSPKWNTEAFF
TRBV7-2	.	TRBJ1-3	.	TGTGCCAGCAGCCCGCGGGGGGGTGGAAACACCATATATTTT	CASSPRGGGNTIYF
TRBV30	.	TRBJ1-2	.	TGTGCCTGGAGTGACAGGTCAGCTAACTATGGCTACACCTTC	CAWSDRSANYGYTF
TRBV28	TRBD1	TRBJ1-1	.	TGTGCCAGCAGTTTATTGCCGGGACAGGGGGCAGAGGTGGGAGCTTTCTTT	CASSLLPGQGAEVGAFF
TRBV18	TRBD1	TRBJ1-3	once	TGTGCCAGCTCACTACAGGGGGCTGGAAACACCATATATTTT	CASSLQGAGNTIYF
TRBV30	.	TRBJ1-2	.	TGTGCCTGGAGTTCGACACCAACTAACTATGGCTACACCTTC	CAWSSTPTNYGYTF
TRBV3-1/TRBV3-2	TRBD2	TRBJ2-3	.	TGTGCCAGCAGTCGGACTAGCGAGGATACGCAGTATTTT	CASSRTSEDTQYF
TRBV12-3/TRBV12-4	.	TRBJ2-7	once	TGTGCCAGCAGTACGACTAGTACCTACGAGCAGTACTTC	CASSTTSTYEQYF
TRBV30	TRBD1	TRBJ2-1	.	TGTGCCTGGTTCGGACAGGGAGGCAATGAGCAGTTCTTC	CAWFGQGGNEQFF
TRBV7-8	.	TRBJ2-3	.	TGTGCCAGCAGCTTAGACGACAACACAGATACGCAGTATTTT	CASSLDDNTDTQYF
TRBV24-1	TRBD1	TRBJ2-6	.	TGTGCCACCAGTGATCCGAGACAGGGCCCTTACAGCTCTGGGGCCAACGTCCTGACTTTC	CATSDPRQGPYSSGANVLTF
TRBV9	.	TRBJ2-2	.	TGTGCCAGCAGCGCCGAACTAGTTTCCGGGGAGCTGTTTTTT	CASSAELVSGELFF
TRBV10-3	.	TRBJ1-1	.	TGTGCCATCGGGAGGGAGCCGAACACTGAAGCTTTCTTT	CAIGREPNTEAFF
TRBV14	TRBD1	TRBJ1-6	.	TGTGCCAGCAGCCAGTGGGACAGGGTAAATTCACCCCTCCACTTT	CASSQWDRVNSPLHF
TRBV19	.	TRBJ2-4	.	TGTGCCAGTAGTCACCGGGACTTTGGAGCCAAAAACATTCAGTACTTC	CASSHRDFGAKNIQYF
TRBV9	TRBD2	TRBJ2-1	.	TGTGCCAGCAGCGGGACTAGTTGTGAGCAGTTCTTC	CASSGTSCEQFF
TRBV28	.	TRBJ2-7	once	TGTGCCAGCAGTCAAGCCTCCATCTACGAGCAGTACTTC	CASSQASIYEQYF
TRBV10-3	TRBD2	TRBJ2-3	.	TGTGCCACCTCCCCCCTACTAGCGGGAGGGCCTACGCAGTATTTT	CATSPLLAGGPTQYF
TRBV7-3	TRBD2	TRBJ2-7	.	TGTGCCAGCAGCAGGGGACTAGCTCCGTCCGAGCAGTACTTC	CASSRGLAPSEQYF
TRBV9	.	TRBJ2-7	.	TGTGCCAGCAGCGTAGTAGCGGAGCCCTACGAGCAGTACTTC	CASSVVAEPYEQYF
TRBV6-5	TRBD1	TRBJ1-5	.	TGTGCCAGCACAGGGACAGTTAGCAATCAGCCCCAGCATTTT	CASTGTVSNQPQHF
TRBV9	.	TRBJ1-1	.	TGTGCCAGCAGCGTAGCCCAGGAGAACACTGAAGCTTTCTTT	CASSVAQENTEAFF